These 26 T cell receptor beta chains came from one sample sequenced in a study of T-cell memory formation after mild COVID-19. TCRdb called the 5' RACE reads again in MiXCR, with one record for every CDR3 protein. The sample carries a few hundred thousand distinct CDR3 sequences, around 28% recorded once. The sequenced sample consisted of PBMCs or a T cell subset sorted from them (not recorded which). These receptor sequences come from an adult woman who had mild COVID-19 (a few samples of this study predate the infection). Cell type and time point are not known.

The rearrangement uses TRBV7-9 and TRBJ2-7; D unclear. The CDR3 covers 14 residues. Germline loops: CDR1 SEHNR, CDR2 FQNEAQ (reference sequence). The V gene lost 1 base and the J gene lost 2 bases, with 9 bases spanning the gap. CDR3 loop: CASSLGVSPYEQYF. The CDR3 region has the DNA TGTGCCAGCAGCTTAGGGGTTTCACCCTACGAGCAGTACTTC.

This clonotype has only a few counts. One end of the junction varies from germline; a read error may be responsible. This sequence joins TRBV5-1 and TRBJ2-1; 7 nucleotides line up with TRBD1. From germline, CDR1 is SGHRS and CDR2 YFSETQ. This CDR3 contains 15 residues. This CDR3 is CASSLGGGSHNEQFF. In DNA form, the CDR3 reads TGCGCCAGCAGCTTGGGAGGGGGCTCCCACAATGAGCAGTTCTTC.

The chain has TRBV7-2 and TRBJ2-7; D is unresolved. The V end was cut by 5 bases, the J end by 6 bases, with 11 bases between. The CDR3 runs 12 residues. Looked up from germline, CDR1 is SGHTA and CDR2 is FQGNSA. The CDR3 region is CASSPRLREQYF. In DNA form, the CDR3 reads TGTGCCAGCAGCCCCCGTCTTCGCGAGCAGTACTTC.

This chain links TRBV11-2 with TRBJ2-5, with 7 nucleotides matching TRBD1. Germline trimming cut 4 bases from V and 1 base from J; bases unmatched to any gene: 6. This CDR3 contains 15 residues. Germline CDR1 SGHAT, CDR2 FQNNGV. This CDR3 reads CASSSIQGSQETQYF. The CDR3 DNA reads as TGTGCCAGCAGCTCAATACAGGGGTCCCAAGAGACCCAGTACTTC.

The chain joins TRBV27 to TRBJ1-4, with 10 bases identical to TRBD1. The CDR3 covers 15 residues. Unmatched junction bases numbered 4, after V lost 2 bases and J lost 7 bases. Germline V lookup: CDR1 MNHEY, CDR2 SMNVEV (reference sequence). For the CDR3, the DNA is TGTGCCAGCAGTTTAATCGGGACAGGGGCTGAAAAACTGTTTTTT. Translated, it gives CASSLIGTGAEKLFF.

This chain joins TRBV25-1 and TRBJ2-6; D is tentatively TRBD1 or TRBD2 (5 bases each). From germline, CDR1 is MGHDK and CDR2 SYGVNS. Between the trimmed V and J ends, which lost 1 base and 0 bases, there was a span of 10 bases. This CDR3 comprises 17 residues. CDR3 coding DNA: TGTGCCAGCAGTGAATCCGGGGCTGACTCTGGGGCCAACGTCCTGACTTTC. This codes for CASSESGADSGANVLTF.

The chain joins TRBV5-5 to TRBJ2-5, with a possible D match to TRBD2 (9 bases). Trimming stripped 4 bases from V and 3 bases from J, with 25 bases between. CDR1 and CDR2 from the germline V gene are SGHKS and YYEKEE (reference sequence). The CDR3 has 18 residues. The CDR3 spells CASSPRLGLAGQEETQYF. The CDR3 nucleotides read TGTGCCAGCAGCCCACGACTGGGGCTAGCGGGACAGGAAGAGACCCAGTACTTC.

This clonotype was found a few times. CDR3: CASSLLGTGVQETQYF. CDR3 nucleotides: TGTGCCAGCAGTTTATTGGGGACAGGGGTCCAAGAGACCCAGTACTTC. The genes are TRBV27 and TRBJ2-5; 10 bases are shared with TRBD1. This CDR3 has 16 residues. V was clipped by 1 base and J by 1 base; unmatched bases: 3. In germline, CDR1 is MNHEY, CDR2 SMNVEV (reference sequence).

The chain combines TRBV3-1 with TRBJ2-7, with D possibly being TRBD1 (6 bases). V lost 6 bases and J lost 4, with 13 bases in between. CDR1 is LGHDT, CDR2 YNNKEL, per germline (reference sequence). The CDR3 extends over 13 amino acids. This CDR3 is CASRRRGSYEQYF. The DNA for the CDR3 is TGTGCCAGCAGACGCAGGGGATCTTACGAGCAGTACTTC.

This clonotype has just a few counts. The CDR3 protein is CASSLVLIDTQYF. CDR3 DNA sequence: TGTGCCAGCAGTCTAGTGCTGATAGATACGCAGTATTTT. This chain uses TRBV2 with TRBJ2-3; D gene unclear. The CDR3 is 13 residues long. With 5 bases removed from V and 5 bases from J, the gap between germline ends came to 11 bases. Germline CDR1 reads SNHLY; CDR2 reads FYNNEI.

V is TRBV5-1 and J is TRBJ2-1; TRBD2 agrees at 10 bases. The germline CDR1 and CDR2 sequences are SGHRS and YFSETQ. V was clipped by 0 bases and J by 2 bases; unmatched bases: 8. This CDR3 region has 18 residues. The DNA of the CDR3 is TGCGCCAGCAGCTTGGTCTTAGGGCTAGCGGGAGCCTACAATGAGCAGTTCTTC. Translated, it gives CASSLVLGLAGAYNEQFF.

The V call is TRBV5-8, the J call TRBJ2-7; no reliable D call. The germline V gene encodes CDR1 SGHTS and CDR2 YDEGEE. The germline V and J ends were trimmed by 0 bases and 4 bases, with 11 bases remaining between them. This CDR3 is built from 14 residues. The CDR3 nucleotides are TGTGCCAGCAGCTTGGTTTCTGCGCGGTACGAGCAGTACTTC. Protein sequence: CASSLVSARYEQYF.

This chain joins TRBV11-3 and TRBJ2-7; no definite D call. This CDR3 has 15 amino acids. Germline lookup yields CDR1 SGHNT and CDR2 YENEEA. V was trimmed by 0 bases and J by 5 bases, leaving 14 bases between them. DNA of the CDR3: TGTGCCAGCAGCTTAGATCGTCGCGGCGTCAACGAGCAGTACTTC. It codes for CASSLDRRGVNEQYF.

This rearrangement joins TRBV30 to TRBJ1-5, with D maybe TRBD1 (5 bases). The CDR3 has 13 residues. V lost 5 bases and J 9 bases, leaving 17 bases between the germline ends. Germline CDR1 GTSNPN, CDR2 SVGIG (reference sequence). The CDR3 sequence: CAWGFGASGPQHF. The CDR3 DNA reads TGTGCCTGGGGGTTTGGGGCCTCGGGGCCCCAGCATTTT.

This clonotype was counted between two and nine times. The V and J genes are TRBV20-1 and TRBJ2-7, with TRBD1 identical over 8 bases. V was clipped by 1 base and J by 5 bases; unmatched bases: 4. The CDR3 contains 13 residues. The germline V gene encodes CDR1 DFQATT and CDR2 SNEGSKA (reference sequence). CDR3 coding DNA: TGCAGTGCTAGAGGGCAGGGGGCCAACGAGCAGTACTTC. It codes for CSARGQGANEQYF.

This clonotype was counted a few times. The chain carries TRBV6-5 and TRBJ2-1; D could derive from TRBD1 or TRBD2 (5 bases each). V was cut by 7 bases and J by 3 bases, with 13 bases left in between. The CDR3 spans 14 residues. Looked up from germline, CDR1 is MNHEY and CDR2 is SVGAGI. In nucleotides, the CDR3 is TGTGCCAGCAAGAGGGGACCCCACTACAATGAGCAGTTCTTC. It specifies CASKRGPHYNEQFF.

The chain carries TRBV12-3 or TRBV12-4 and TRBJ2-1, with 10 bases identical to TRBD1. The CDR3 runs to 16 residues. The V and J ends lost 1 base and 5 bases, in that order; junction bases with no gene match: 5. The CDR3 sequence: CASSLGRDRGNNEQFF. Written as DNA, the CDR3 is TGTGCCAGCAGTTTAGGCCGGGACAGGGGTAACAATGAGCAGTTCTTC.

This clonotype was seen more than once but under ten times. The J gene is TRBJ1-2, the V gene TRBV5-1; 8 bases align to TRBD1. The CDR3 covers 15 residues. CDR1 and CDR2 from the germline V gene are SGHRS and YFSETQ. V trimming: 6 bases; J trimming: 4 bases; junction bases outside the gene matches: 11. The DNA for the CDR3 is TGCGCCAGCAAGCTTGGGACAGGAGGGTTCTATGGCTACACCTTC. Amino acid sequence: CASKLGTGGFYGYTF.

A remark on this clonotype: A much larger clone lies one base from this, so it may be a read error. The chain recombines TRBV9 with TRBJ1-1, with D possibly being TRBD1 (6 bases). Trimming took off 1 base at V and 5 bases at J, with 9 bases between the two ends. The germline gives CDR1 SGDLS, CDR2 YYNGEE. The CDR3 sequence is 13 residues long. In nucleotides, the CDR3 is TGTGCCAGCAGCGTATCAGGGGAGACTGAAGCTTTCTTT. It yields the protein CASSVSGETEAFF.

This clonotype was seen more than once but under ten times. This sequence joins TRBV11-3 and TRBJ1-1; no firm D call. With 5 bases removed from V and 1 base from J, the gap between germline ends came to 8 bases. The germline CDR1 and CDR2 sequences are SGHNT and YENEEA. The CDR3 is 13 residues long. CDR3 loop: CASSHSRNTEAFF. The CDR3 DNA is TGTGCCAGCAGCCACTCGAGGAACACTGAAGCTTTCTTT.

This clonotype was seen a few times. CDR3 nucleotide sequence: TGTGCCACCTGCAGTCAACCAGGGGGCGGAGGGAATGGCTTCACGGAGACCCAGTACTTC. This sequence encodes CATCSQPGGGGNGFTETQYF. The V and J genes are TRBV12-3 or TRBV12-4 and TRBJ2-5; 8 nucleotides align to TRBD1. CDR3 length: 20 residues. The V segment lost 10 bases and the J segment 5 bases; nucleotides outside the gene matches: 30.

This chain links TRBV29-1 with TRBJ2-1; the D gene is possibly TRBD2 (6 bases). CDR1 is SQVTM, CDR2 ANQGSEA, per germline. V was trimmed by 7 bases and J by 7 bases, leaving 14 bases between them. The CDR3 contains 12 residues. CDR3 amino acids: CSARLVLNEQFF. The CDR3 DNA reads as TGCAGCGCTAGACTAGTTTTAAATGAGCAGTTCTTC.

The chain recombines TRBV7-9 with TRBJ1-4; a weak D match, TRBD1 (5 bases). CDR1 is SEHNR, CDR2 FQNEAQ, per germline (reference sequence). This CDR3 has 14 residues. Between the trimmed V and J ends, which lost 5 bases and 5 bases, there was a span of 12 bases. The CDR3 loop is CASSLRQNNEKLFF. The CDR3 region has the DNA TGTGCCAGCAGCCTCCGACAGAACAATGAAAAACTGTTTTTT.

The chain recombines TRBV25-1 with TRBJ2-5, with D perhaps TRBD2 (5 bases). V gave up 6 bases and J gave up 3 bases, with 11 bases separating them. Germline CDR1 is MGHDK and CDR2 is SYGVNS. This CDR3 is 13 amino acids long. The CDR3 region has the DNA TGTGCCAGCAGATTTAGCGCCAAAGAGACCCAGTACTTC. Amino acid sequence: CASRFSAKETQYF.

There are a few counts of this clonotype. V and J are TRBV6-6 and TRBJ2-1; D is tentatively TRBD1 or TRBD2 (5 bases each). Per germline, CDR1 MNHNY and CDR2 SVGAGI (reference sequence). V lost 6 bases and J 10 bases, leaving 13 bases between the germline ends. This CDR3 has 12 amino acids. This CDR3 is CASSRDHPEQFF. The CDR3 nucleotides are TGTGCCAGCAGCAGGGACCACCCAGAGCAGTTCTTC.

This clonotype was picked up a small number of times. The chain employs TRBV20-1 and TRBJ2-3, with 8 bases that match TRBD2. CDR1 DFQATT and CDR2 SNEGSKA come from the germline V gene (reference sequence). Trimming at V came to 0 bases and at J to 3 bases, leaving 8 bases not matched to a gene. The CDR3 runs 16 residues. CDR3 bases: TGCAGTGCTAGAGACCTAACGGGGGGGGAGACAGATACGCAGTATTTT. This encodes CSARDLTGGETDTQYF.